The entry below gives a single T cell receptor (beta chain) sequence along with its context. Looked up from germline, CDR1 is SGDLS and CDR2 is YYNGEE. This CDR3 is built from 17 residues. Trimming removed 4 bases from V and 5 bases from J, with 21 bases in between. The sample belongs to a study of T cells in Graves' hyperthyroidism and ophthalmopathy. About the research overall: It was at initial diagnosis, before any treatment, that peripheral blood was collected.

Uncontrolled infection, other autoimmune disease, pregnancy or lactation led to exclusion. RNA transcripts served as the template for amplifying TCR beta CDR3 regions. RT-PCR in the first round (using the HTBI primer set) targeted the TCR CDR3. TCRdb redid the calling of the multiplex PCR reads with MiXCR, one entry per CDR3 protein. The sample shows about 300,000 distinct CDR3 sequences, approximately 16% of them seen only once. The sequence was obtained from a man aged 30 to 45 with Graves' hyperthyroidism. The V call is TRBV9, the J call TRBJ1-4; perhaps TRBD1 as D (6 bases). The sample comprised blood. CDR3 nucleotides: TGTGCCAGCAGCCTTAGGGACACCCTCGGACCCAATGAAAAACTGTTTTTT. Translated: CASSLRDTLGPNEKLFF. The variable domain in full, with the rest retrieved from reference TRBV9 and TRBJ1-4, is DSGVTQTPKHLITATGQRVTLRCSPRSGDLSVYWYQQSLDQGLQFLIQYYNGEERAKGNILERFSAQQFPDLHSELNLSSLELGDSALYFCASSLRDTLGPNEKLFFGSGTQLSVL.